This entry lists 2 T cell receptor beta chains sequenced from one sample in a study of blood T cell repertoires in COVID-19. Using immunoSEQ multiplex PCR, the repertoire was profiled, and TCRdb retains in-frame clones only, with some absent. The repertoire holds more than 90,000 clones, around nine tenths seen once, with 4.5% in the top ten. The material sequenced was peripheral blood. The source is a man aged 40-55 years with acute or convalescent COVID-19.

The chain is built from TRBV14 and TRBJ2-1; 13 bases fit TRBD2. J lost 8 bases, V lost 4 bases, and 11 bases had no gene match. The CDR3 spans 17 residues. Germline V gene sequence: CDR1 SGHDN, CDR2 FVKESK. The CDR3 DNA sequence: TGTGCCAGCAGCCGGGGGACTAGCGGGACTCGGCAGGATGAGCAGTTCTTC. This sequence encodes CASSRGTSGTRQDEQFF.

The chain recombines TRBV9 with TRBJ1-2, with a weak D call TRBD1 (6 bases). V lost 3 bases to trimming and J lost 1 base, with 13 bases between them. The CDR3 consists of 15 residues. Per the germline V gene, CDR1 is SGDLS and CDR2 is YYNGEE. The CDR3 DNA follows: TGTGCCAGCAGCGGCCCGGACAGACTTAACTATGGCTACACCTTC. Translation: CASSGPDRLNYGYTF.